This T cell receptor beta chain came from a study of T cell responses to AZD1222 COVID-19 vaccine. Study details: Second-dose timings of about 4 or about 12 weeks were pooled. General study findings and limits: Rises in breadth and depth of Spike-specific TCRs came after two AZD1222 doses. The CD4 TCRs associated with vaccination extended across spike and predominated at 160-218 and 743-854. In a largely white British group with more females than males, clonal diversity was possibly underestimated.

Data came from immunoSEQ multiplex PCR; TCRdb stores just in-frame clones and leaves some out. This table holds about 150,000 clones, 80% to 90% found once. V gave up 5 bases and J gave up 8 bases, with 15 bases separating them. This CDR3 is 13 amino acids long. In germline, CDR1 is SGHAT, CDR2 FQNNGV. On this clone: Antigen: not known.

The clonotype was recovered from an adult in good health. The sample was peripheral blood, taken on day 0 of AZD1222 vaccination. The V and J genes are TRBV11-2 and TRBJ1-2; D not certain. The DNA for the CDR3 is TGTGCCAGCAGCCAGATCCGATCCCGGGGCTACACCTTC. It is translated as CASSQIRSRGYTF.